A single sample gave rise to the 29 T cell receptor beta chains below, sequenced in a study of vaccination effects on CD4 cells after COVID-19 (dated by TCRdb to between 2021 and 2024). Libraries were made using the immunoSEQ multiplex PCR assay. Not all clones reach the TCRdb copy of this immuneACCESS table, which keeps in-frame sequences only. Checked studies attribute under half of the gap to unresolved V genes and leave the rest unexplained. The sample table contains roughly 70,000 clones; only one count was recorded for 74% of them. Together, the top ten hold approximately 1.5% of the sample. The antigens of these receptors remain unknown. The ViraFEST assay stimulated PBMC with viral peptide pools and then used TCR sequencing to identify antigen-specific CD4+ T cell clonotypes by expansion. After 10 to 11 days of culture, CD4+ T cells were isolated with the EasySep CD4+ T cell isolation kit. Two doses of either the BNT162b2 or the mRNA-1273 mRNA SARS-CoV-2 vaccine were administered to participants.

The material was CD4+ T cells from PBMCs cultured with HCoV-229E spike peptides, obtained after COVID-19 vaccination. The cell subset or site tag for this specimen amounts to: HCoV-229E spike overlapping peptide pool stimulation. The receptors were gathered from a human donor who received a COVID-19 vaccine.

The chain joins TRBV19 to TRBJ1-3, with D unclear. V gave up 6 bases and J gave up 1 base, with 7 bases separating them. Germline CDR1 and CDR2: LNHDA and SQIVND (reference sequence). CDR3 length: 13 residues. CDR3 amino acids: CASRSDSGNTIYF. The DNA for the CDR3 is TGTGCCAGTAGAAGTGATTCTGGAAACACCATATATTTT.

V usage is TRBV28 and J usage is TRBJ1-6; D is ambiguous. V lost 0 bases and J 5 bases, leaving 11 bases between the germline ends. The CDR3 has 16 amino acids. Germline V gene sequence: CDR1 MDHEN, CDR2 SYDVKM. As DNA, the CDR3 is TGTGCCAGCAGTTTATGGCGGGGAATTAATAATTCACCCCTCCACTTT. Translation gives CASSLWRGINNSPLHF.

This chain uses TRBV6-5 with TRBJ2-1; TRBD2 is a possible D gene (6 bases). Trimming removed 7 bases at V and 2 bases at J, with 12 bases between. This CDR3 is built from 14 residues. Germline V gene sequence: CDR1 MNHEY, CDR2 SVGAGI. This CDR3 is CASKAGGTYNEQFF. The CDR3 DNA follows: TGTGCCAGCAAGGCCGGCGGGACCTACAATGAGCAGTTCTTC.

In DNA, the CDR3 is TGTGCCAGCAGTTCGGACAGGCGCGGGGGCTACACCTTC. Residues: CASSSDRRGGYTF. The J gene is TRBJ1-2, the V gene TRBV12-3 or TRBV12-4, with 7 bases identical to TRBD1. CDR3 size: 13 residues. Trimming at V came to 4 bases and at J to 8 bases, leaving 7 bases not matched to a gene.

The chain couples TRBV3-1 (or the pseudogene TRBV3-2) to TRBJ1-3; D is undetermined. In germline, CDR1 is LGHDT, CDR2 YNNKEL (reference sequence). This CDR3 has 13 residues. Deletions cut 7 bases from V and 2 bases from J, with 9 bases between. The CDR3 nucleotides are TGTGCCAGCACCTTGAGGGCTGGAAACACCATATATTTT. Translation gives CASTLRAGNTIYF.

This clone was detected only once. The rearrangement joins TRBV6-5 to TRBJ1-1; D is ambiguous. The CDR3 contains 15 residues. V shed 0 bases and J shed 7 bases, with 15 bases lying between them. In germline, CDR1 is MNHEY, CDR2 SVGAGI. The CDR3 protein is CASSYSRSGEVEAFF. CDR3 in DNA: TGTGCCAGCAGTTACTCGAGGTCCGGGGAAGTTGAAGCTTTCTTT.

This rearrangement joins TRBV5-4 to TRBJ1-1; 7 bases are a match to TRBD1. Trimming took 0 bases from V and 3 from J; bases not matched to a gene: 5. Germline lookup yields CDR1 SGHNT and CDR2 YYREEE (reference sequence). This CDR3 contains 15 residues. CDR3 sequence (DNA): TGTGCCAGCAGCTTGGCGAGTCAGGGGGACACTGAAGCTTTCTTT. The encoded protein is CASSLASQGDTEAFF.

This clone has more than one count but fewer than ten. The chain links TRBV7-9 to TRBJ2-3; the D gene is possibly TRBD2 (5 bases). Trimming left V 2 bases short and J 2 bases short, with 11 bases between. CDR1 is SEHNR and CDR2 is FQNEAQ in the germline V gene (reference sequence). The CDR3 length is 15 residues. CDR3 in DNA: TGTGCCAGCAGCTTAAGCGCGGGTCTCACAGATACGCAGTATTTT. Its protein is CASSLSAGLTDTQYF.

The genes are TRBV19 and TRBJ1-2, with unresolved D. Germline V gene sequence: CDR1 LNHDA, CDR2 SQIVND (reference sequence). The CDR3 contains 11 residues. With 11 bases removed from V and 8 bases from J, the gap between germline ends came to 15 bases. This CDR3 reads CAGYYAGGYTF. The CDR3 coding sequence is TGTGCCGGATACTACGCGGGGGGCTACACCTTC.

The J gene is TRBJ1-4, the V gene TRBV19, with a possible D match to TRBD1 (5 bases). There are 17 residues in the CDR3. V lost 3 bases and J 8 bases, leaving 22 bases between the germline ends. Germline assignment: CDR1 LNHDA and CDR2 SQIVND (reference sequence). CDR3: CASSIGTGTMKGEKLFF. CDR3 DNA: TGTGCCAGTAGTATTGGGACCGGGACGATGAAAGGAGAAAAACTGTTTTTT.

CDR3 amino acids: CAGGLASYTDTQYF. CDR3 nucleotide sequence: TGTGCCGGGGGACTAGCGTCTTACACAGATACGCAGTATTTT. The rearrangement links TRBV30 to TRBJ2-3, with 10 nucleotides matching TRBD2. Germline loops: CDR1 GTSNPN, CDR2 SVGIG (reference sequence). The CDR3 covers 14 residues. J lost 2 bases, V lost 8 bases, and 7 bases had no gene match.

The chain uses TRBV7-2 and TRBJ2-2; 15 bases match TRBD2. J lost 7 bases, V lost 5 bases, and 5 bases had no gene match. Looked up from germline, CDR1 is SGHTA and CDR2 is FQGNSA. This CDR3 is 16 amino acids long. CDR3 sequence reads: CASSTGTSGRYGELFF. The CDR3 coding sequence is TGTGCCAGCAGCACCGGGACTAGCGGGAGGTACGGGGAGCTGTTTTTT.

The CDR3 sequence is CASSYNFAGGDYGYTF. The CDR3 bases are TGTGCCAGCAGTTACAATTTCGCAGGGGGCGACTATGGCTACACCTTC. The chain has TRBV6-5 and TRBJ1-2, with TRBD1 matching 8 bases. The CDR3 runs 16 residues. Per the germline V gene, CDR1 is MNHEY and CDR2 is SVGAGI. Trimming at V came to 2 bases and at J to 3 bases, leaving 8 bases not matched to a gene.

The chain recombines TRBV5-1 with TRBJ1-1; possible D gene TRBD1, 6 bases. Germline CDR1 SGHRS, CDR2 YFSETQ. V was clipped by 3 bases and J by 4 bases, with 13 bases between them. The CDR3 covers 14 residues. This CDR3 reads CASSSGPRGTEAFF. The CDR3 coding sequence is TGCGCCAGCAGCTCTGGACCCAGGGGCACTGAAGCTTTCTTT.

This CDR3 is CASSLGGGASGGNEQFF. CDR3 DNA sequence: TGTGCCAGCAGCTTAGGCGGGGGGGCTTCCGGTGGGAATGAGCAGTTCTTC. The chain recombines TRBV7-2 with TRBJ2-1; 9 bases line up with TRBD2. Trimming cost V 1 base and J 7 bases; bases outside gene matches: 11. The CDR3 consists of 17 residues. CDR1 and CDR2 (germline): SGHTA, FQGNSA.

In this sample, this clone turned up a few times. V usage is TRBV19 and J usage is TRBJ1-6; unclear D gene. CDR3 length: 16 amino acids. Germline V gene data show CDR1 as LNHDA and CDR2 as SQIVND (reference sequence). Trimming took 4 bases from V and 5 from J, leaving 15 bases between them. CDR3 region: CASSSSGRAHNSPLHF. The CDR3 DNA sequence: TGTGCCAGTAGTAGTTCAGGTAGAGCCCATAATTCACCCCTCCACTTT.

This chain uses TRBV5-1 with TRBJ2-5, with a possible D match to TRBD2 (5 bases). CDR1 is SGHRS and CDR2 is YFSETQ in the germline V gene. Trimming stripped 7 bases from V and 2 bases from J, with 12 bases between. The CDR3 has 13 amino acids. This CDR3 is CASGLGVQETQYF. The CDR3 coding sequence is TGCGCCAGCGGCCTCGGGGTACAAGAGACCCAGTACTTC.

This clone showed up just once. V gene TRBV10-3 combines with J gene TRBJ2-6; tentative D call: TRBD2 (5 bases). There are 17 residues in the CDR3. From germline, CDR1 is ENHRY and CDR2 SYGVKD. Trimming took 8 bases from V and 2 from J, leaving 19 bases between them. CDR3 in amino acids: CAIRGILTRTGANVLTF. The CDR3 DNA reads as TGTGCCATCCGGGGTATACTAACCCGAACTGGGGCCAACGTCCTGACTTTC.

The chain recombines TRBV5-4 with TRBJ2-5, with a weak D call TRBD2 (6 bases). The CDR3 contains 12 residues. V dropped 9 bases and J dropped 2 bases, with 11 bases sitting between them. The germline V gene has CDR1 SGHNT and CDR2 YYREEE (reference sequence). The CDR3 region has the DNA TGTGCCACGGGGGACTTTCAAGAGACCCAGTACTTC. This translates into CATGDFQETQYF.

The chain employs TRBV6-5 and TRBJ1-6, with D unclear. V was cut by 5 bases and J by 10 bases, with 12 bases left in between. The germline V gene has CDR1 MNHEY and CDR2 SVGAGI. The CDR3 has 13 residues. The CDR3: CASSPHRGSPLHF. The DNA of the CDR3 is TGTGCCAGCAGTCCCCACCGTGGATCACCCCTCCACTTT.

This clone was counted once. V gene TRBV6-1 combines with J gene TRBJ2-7, with TRBD2 identical over 7 bases. Germline loops: CDR1 MNHNS, CDR2 SASEGT. This CDR3 is 16 amino acids long. The V segment lost 2 bases and the J segment 0 bases; nucleotides outside the gene matches: 7. The CDR3, as DNA: TGTGCCAGCAGTGAACCGAGCGGGGCCAACTCCTACGAGCAGTACGTC. It translates to CASSEPSGANSYEQYV.

The chain recombines TRBV7-2 with TRBJ2-2, with TRBD2 matching 8 bases. Germline V gene data show CDR1 as SGHTA and CDR2 as FQGNSA. There are 17 residues in the CDR3. V gave up 0 bases and J gave up 7 bases; unmatched junction bases: 10. For the CDR3, the DNA is TGTGCCAGCAGCTTAGCGCTTTCCAGCGGGGGAGGCGGGGAGCTGTTTTTT. This gives the protein CASSLALSSGGGGELFF. The whole variable domain, remainder taken from reference TRBV7-2 and TRBJ2-2, is GAGVSQSPSNKVTEKGKDVELRCDPISGHTALYWYRQSLGQGLEFLIYFQGNSAPDKSGLPSDRFSAERTGGSVSTLTIQRTQQEDSAVYLCASSLALSSGGGGELFFGEGSRLTVL.

The chain joins TRBV20-1 to TRBJ2-7; D may be TRBD1 or TRBD2 (6 bases each). This CDR3 region has 11 residues. Trimming removed 6 bases at V and 7 bases at J, with 13 bases between. Germline lookup yields CDR1 DFQATT and CDR2 SNEGSKA (reference sequence). The CDR3: CSAKRGVEQYV. The CDR3 DNA reads as TGCAGTGCCAAGAGGGGGGTTGAGCAGTACGTC.

The rearrangement joins TRBV2 to TRBJ2-7; D ambiguous. Trimming pared 7 bases from V and 2 bases from J, leaving 9 bases between. Per germline, CDR1 SNHLY and CDR2 FYNNEI. This CDR3 is 12 amino acids long. CDR3 coding DNA: TGTGCCAGCAAACCTAACACCTACGAGCAGTACGTC. Protein product: CASKPNTYEQYV.

The chain joins TRBV11-3 to TRBJ2-3; D is unclear. CDR1 is SGHNT and CDR2 is YENEEA in the germline V gene. Deletions cut 0 bases from V and 4 bases from J, with 8 bases between. The CDR3 is 14 amino acids. Written as DNA, the CDR3 is TGTGCCAGCAGCTTAGATTCGGGCGCAGATACGCAGTATTTT. It encodes CASSLDSGADTQYF. The variable domain in full, with the rest retrieved from reference TRBV11-3 and TRBJ2-3, is EAGVVQSPRYKIIEKKQPVAFWCNPISGHNTLYWYLQNLGQGPELLIRYENEEAVDDSQLPKDRFSAERLKGVDSTLKIQPAELGDSAVYLCASSLDSGADTQYFGPGTRLTVL.

The rearrangement joins TRBV7-9 to TRBJ1-2; possible D gene TRBD1, 5 bases. The V and J ends lost 0 bases and 6 bases respectively, with 5 bases between them. Germline CDR1 and CDR2: SEHNR and FQNEAQ (reference sequence). CDR3 length: 12 residues. CDR3 DNA: TGTGCCAGCAGCTTAGCACAGGATGGCTACACCTTC. It yields the protein CASSLAQDGYTF.

This chain uses TRBV19 with TRBJ2-1, with D possibly matching TRBD1 (5 bases). Germline V gene lookup returns CDR1 LNHDA and CDR2 SQIVND (reference sequence). V was cut by 3 bases and J by 6 bases, with 21 bases left in between. The CDR3 has 17 amino acids. This CDR3 is CASSMGLGAGSGNEQFF. The DNA for the CDR3 is TGTGCCAGTAGTATGGGATTAGGGGCCGGGTCGGGCAATGAGCAGTTCTTC.

This clone has a handful of counts. The chain recombines TRBV30 with TRBJ1-5; D is unclear. CDR1 and CDR2 (germline): GTSNPN, SVGIG (reference sequence). V lost 0 bases, J lost 0 bases, and 12 bases lay in between. The CDR3 covers 16 residues. CDR3 sequence reads: CAWSVIGGDSNQPQHF. The CDR3, as DNA: TGTGCCTGGAGTGTAATAGGCGGGGATAGCAATCAGCCCCAGCATTTT.

This sequence joins TRBV7-2 and TRBJ2-2; the D gene could be TRBD1 or TRBD2 (6 bases each). The CDR3 length is 16 residues. V gave up 4 bases and J gave up 1 base, with 13 bases separating them. Germline CDR1 reads SGHTA; CDR2 reads FQGNSA. As DNA, the CDR3 is TGTGCCAGCAGCTGGTGGGGGGCGAGGAACACCGGGGAGCTGTTTTTT. Translation gives CASSWWGARNTGELFF.